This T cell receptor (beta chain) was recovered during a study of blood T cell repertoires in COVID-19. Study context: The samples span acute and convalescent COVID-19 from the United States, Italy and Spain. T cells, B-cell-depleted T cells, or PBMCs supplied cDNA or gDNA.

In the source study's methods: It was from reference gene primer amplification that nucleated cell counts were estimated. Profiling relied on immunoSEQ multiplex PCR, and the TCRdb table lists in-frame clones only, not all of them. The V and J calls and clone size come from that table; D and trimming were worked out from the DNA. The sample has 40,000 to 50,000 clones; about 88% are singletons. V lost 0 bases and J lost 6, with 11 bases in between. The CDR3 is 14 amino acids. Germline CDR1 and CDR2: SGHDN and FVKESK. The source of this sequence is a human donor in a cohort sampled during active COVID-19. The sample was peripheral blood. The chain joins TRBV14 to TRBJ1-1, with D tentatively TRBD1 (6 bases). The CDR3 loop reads CASSQDWGRAEAFF. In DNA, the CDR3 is TGTGCCAGCAGCCAAGATTGGGGGCGGGCTGAAGCTTTCTTT.